This TCR beta chain is from a study of control samples from healthy donors and cancer patients. Generated by immunoSEQ multiplex PCR, the TCRdb table keeps only in-frame clones and is missing some. The sample lists 90,000 to 100,000 clones; around 84% were seen once. With 0 bases removed from V and 6 bases from J, the gap between germline ends came to 12 bases. This CDR3 region has 15 residues. Germline CDR1 and CDR2: LNHNV and YYDKDF (reference sequence). Sequenced input: PBMCs. The sequence was collected from a man aged 65-85 years with lung cancer. This rearrangement joins TRBV15 to TRBJ1-5; no clear D. The CDR3 reads CATSRDRGSGQPQHF. The CDR3, as DNA: TGTGCCACCAGCAGAGATCGAGGGAGCGGTCAGCCCCAGCATTTT.